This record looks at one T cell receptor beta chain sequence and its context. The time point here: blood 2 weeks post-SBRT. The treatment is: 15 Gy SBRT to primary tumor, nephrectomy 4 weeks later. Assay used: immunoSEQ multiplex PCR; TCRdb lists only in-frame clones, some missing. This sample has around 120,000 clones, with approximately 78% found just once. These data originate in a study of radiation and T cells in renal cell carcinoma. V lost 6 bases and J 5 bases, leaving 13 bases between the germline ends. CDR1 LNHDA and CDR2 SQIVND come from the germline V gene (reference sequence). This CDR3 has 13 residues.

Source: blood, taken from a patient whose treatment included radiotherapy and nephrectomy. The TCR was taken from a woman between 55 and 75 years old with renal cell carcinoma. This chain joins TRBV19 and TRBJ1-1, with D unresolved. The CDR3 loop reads CASSGQAGTEAFF. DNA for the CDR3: TGTGCCAGTAGCGGCCAGGCGGGGACTGAAGCTTTCTTT.